Listed here are 19 T cell receptor beta chains from one sample, sequenced in a study of sequential checkpoint blockade in melanoma. The treatment: randomized to nivolumab then ipilimumab (arm A) or the reverse (arm B). Sequenced by immunoSEQ multiplex PCR; TCRdb stores in-frame clones only, minus some. The table lists about 3,500 clones, approximately 44% of them singletons, with roughly two fifths in the top ten. The material sequenced was CD8+ T cells sorted from blood (inferred from file names), taken from a patient given nivolumab and ipilimumab in sequence. Receptor source: a human donor with melanoma.

The V and J genes are TRBV19 and TRBJ2-7; 9 bases line up with TRBD2. Germline V lookup: CDR1 LNHDA, CDR2 SQIVND (reference sequence). CDR3 length equals 15 residues. V shed 1 base, J shed 6 bases, and the junction held 7 bases outside the gene matches. CDR3 protein: CASSIVYSGSVEQYF. Here the CDR3 DNA reads TGTGCCAGTAGTATAGTGTATAGCGGGAGTGTCGAGCAGTACTTC.

The J gene is TRBJ2-7, the V gene TRBV23-1, with 13 positions matching TRBD2. TRBV23-1 is an open reading frame, and its role is uncertain. This CDR3 is 21 amino acids long. V was clipped by 2 bases and J by 7 bases; unmatched bases: 23. CDR3 in amino acids: CASSQTLGTSGILREPGEQYF. DNA of the CDR3: TGCGCCAGCAGTCAAACCTTAGGGACTAGCGGGATACTACGGGAACCCGGGGAGCAGTACTTC.

This rearrangement joins TRBV9 to TRBJ2-7; 12 bases are shared with TRBD1. Germline values: CDR1 SGDLS, CDR2 YYNGEE. The CDR3 consists of 14 residues. The V segment lost 5 bases and the J segment 6 bases; nucleotides outside the gene matches: 6. As DNA, the CDR3 is TGTGCCAGCAGACCCGGGACAGGGGGCTCCGAGCAGTACTTC. Its translation is CASRPGTGGSEQYF. Full variable domain (missing parts from reference TRBV9 and TRBJ2-7): DSGVTQTPKHLITATGQRVTLRCSPRSGDLSVYWYQQSLDQGLQFLIQYYNGEERAKGNILERFSAQQFPDLHSELNLSSLELGDSALYFCASRPGTGGSEQYFGPGTRLTVT.

V usage is TRBV28 and J usage is TRBJ2-7; D ambiguous. The germline V and J ends were trimmed by 5 bases and 4 bases, with 9 bases remaining between them. This CDR3 region has 12 residues. Germline V gene data show CDR1 as MDHEN and CDR2 as SYDVKM. The CDR3 coding sequence is TGTGCCAGCAGTCCCATTAGATACGAGCAGTACTTC. Amino acid sequence: CASSPIRYEQYF.

V usage is TRBV2 and J usage is TRBJ1-2; 9 positions agree with TRBD1. After removal of 6 bases from V and 2 bases from J, the junction contained 4 bases not matched to a gene. CDR1 and CDR2 (germline): SNHLY, FYNNEI. The CDR3 covers 14 residues. Written as DNA, the CDR3 is TGTGCCAGCAGGGTCGACAGGGGGAACTATGGCTACACCTTC. As protein: CASRVDRGNYGYTF.

This chain links TRBV6-1 with TRBJ2-7, with TRBD1 matching 10 bases. V gave up 6 bases and J gave up 2 bases; unmatched junction bases: 4. The CDR3 sequence is 14 residues long. Germline assignment: CDR1 MNHNS and CDR2 SASEGT. The CDR3 DNA reads TGTGCCAGCAGCCCGGGACAGGGGACCTACGAGCAGTACTTC. Translated: CASSPGQGTYEQYF.

This clone qualifies as medium-sized. The same CDR3 also results from other DNA sequences found in this sample. The chain links TRBV18 to TRBJ1-2, with a possible D match to TRBD1 (5 bases). The V end lost 0 bases, the J end lost 4 bases, and 9 bases lay between the germline ends. CDR3 length equals 14 residues. Germline values: CDR1 KGHSH, CDR2 LQKENI. The CDR3 protein is CASSPPTESYGYTF. CDR3 nucleotide sequence: TGTGCCAGCTCACCACCGACAGAAAGCTATGGCTACACCTTC.

The rearrangement uses TRBV7-2 and TRBJ2-7; possibly TRBD1 for D (5 bases). With 5 bases removed from V and 7 bases from J, the gap between germline ends came to 15 bases. The germline V gene encodes CDR1 SGHTA and CDR2 FQGNSA. CDR3 size: 13 residues. The CDR3 bases are TGTGCCAGCAGCGGCCGACAGTTTCAGGAGCAGTACTTC. Its protein product is CASSGRQFQEQYF.

The chain uses TRBV6-1 and TRBJ2-7; D is perhaps TRBD2 (5 bases). V was trimmed by 2 bases and J by 4 bases, leaving 15 bases between them. CDR3 length equals 15 residues. Germline CDR1 is MNHNS and CDR2 is SASEGT. In nucleotides, the CDR3 is TGTGCCAGCAGTGAATCGGAACGGGGTCTATACGAGCAGTACTTC. Translation gives CASSESERGLYEQYF.

This chain uses TRBV7-2 with TRBJ2-2, with TRBD1 matching over 9 bases. The CDR3 runs to 15 residues. V lost 6 bases and J lost 6; bases outside the gene matches: 8. Germline assignment: CDR1 SGHTA and CDR2 FQGNSA. CDR3 sequence: CASSRGQGRSGELFF. The DNA of the CDR3 is TGTGCCAGCAGTCGAGGACAGGGGAGGTCCGGGGAGCTGTTTTTT.

The genes are TRBV4-1 and TRBJ1-2; D is ambiguous. Germline values: CDR1 MGHRA, CDR2 YSYEKL. V dropped 4 bases and J dropped 0 bases, with 9 bases sitting between them. This CDR3 is 14 amino acids long. The CDR3 is CASSPGVTNYGYTF. Written as DNA, the CDR3 is TGCGCCAGCAGCCCAGGCGTGACTAACTATGGCTACACCTTC.

The chain employs TRBV14 and TRBJ2-4, with a tentative D call TRBD2 (6 bases). Germline CDR1 SGHDN, CDR2 FVKESK. CDR3 length equals 14 residues. V was trimmed by 0 bases and J by 6 bases, leaving 9 bases between them. CDR3 protein: CASSQDRAGNIQYF. CDR3 in DNA: TGTGCCAGCAGCCAAGATCGAGCGGGAAACATTCAGTACTTC.

J is TRBJ2-7 and V is TRBV14; weak D call: TRBD2 (5 bases). Between the trimmed V and J ends, which lost 2 bases and 4 bases, there was a span of 18 bases. Per the germline V gene, CDR1 is SGHDN and CDR2 is FVKESK. The CDR3 contains 16 residues. This CDR3 is CASSQLDAGGRYEQYF. In DNA form, the CDR3 reads TGTGCCAGCAGCCAATTGGACGCGGGCGGGCGGTACGAGCAGTACTTC. Full variable domain (missing parts from reference TRBV14 and TRBJ2-7): EAGVTQFPSHSVIEKGQTVTLRCDPISGHDNLYWYRRVMGKEIKFLLHFVKESKQDESGMPNNRFLAERTGGTYSTLKVQPAELEDSGVYFCASSQLDAGGRYEQYFGPGTRLTVT.

This clone is classed as medium-sized. The genes are TRBV19 and TRBJ1-4; D gene ambiguous. Germline V gives CDR1 LNHDA, CDR2 SQIVND (reference sequence). Trimming left V 5 bases short and J 6 bases short, with 7 bases between. The CDR3 has 12 residues. The CDR3 spells CASSLVDEKLFF. The DNA of the CDR3 is TGTGCCAGTAGTCTAGTCGATGAAAAACTGTTTTTT.

The sample holds a few counts of this clone. The chain employs TRBV27 and TRBJ1-4; 7 bases fit TRBD1. V lost 3 bases, J lost 9 bases, and 7 bases stayed unmatched. Germline V gene sequence: CDR1 MNHEY, CDR2 SMNVEV (reference sequence). This CDR3 region has 14 residues. CDR3: CASSFQGTVQKLFF. Written as DNA, the CDR3 is TGTGCCAGCAGTTTTCAAGGGACAGTCCAAAAACTGTTTTTT.

This clone was counted only a few times. The chain joins TRBV7-6 to TRBJ1-6, with D hard to call. CDR3 length equals 17 residues. V shed 5 bases and J shed 1 base, with 15 bases lying between them. Germline loops: CDR1 SGHVS, CDR2 FNYEAQ. The CDR3 bases are TGTGCCAGCAGCGGATTTATGAGCGGGTCCTATAATTCACCCCTCCACTTT. It codes for CASSGFMSGSYNSPLHF.

The rearrangement links TRBV9 to TRBJ1-1; TRBD1 matches 9 bases. CDR1 is SGDLS, CDR2 YYNGEE, per germline. The ends lost 5 bases at V and 12 bases at J; junction bases unmatched: 8. The CDR3 is 12 amino acids. The CDR3 sequence: CASSTRTGESFF. As DNA, the CDR3 is TGTGCCAGCAGTACAAGGACAGGGGAGTCTTTCTTT. Full variable domain (remainder filled in from reference TRBV9 and TRBJ1-1): DSGVTQTPKHLITATGQRVTLRCSPRSGDLSVYWYQQSLDQGLQFLIQYYNGEERAKGNILERFSAQQFPDLHSELNLSSLELGDSALYFCASSTRTGESFFGQGTRLTVV.

Judged by abundance, this clone is medium-sized. V is TRBV15 and J is TRBJ2-7, with a possible D match to TRBD1 (6 bases). The CDR3 contains 15 residues. Germline V gene data show CDR1 as LNHNV and CDR2 as YYDKDF (reference sequence). Trimming shortened V by 0 bases and J by 0 bases, and 9 bases separated the two germline ends. The CDR3 nucleotides are TGTGCCACCAGCAGAGATATACAGGGCTCCTACGAGCAGTACTTC. Amino acid sequence: CATSRDIQGSYEQYF.

The rearrangement uses TRBV6-4 and TRBJ1-2, with a possible D match to TRBD1 (5 bases). The V end lost 2 bases, the J end lost 7 bases, and 8 bases lay between the germline ends. The CDR3 extends over 12 amino acids. The germline CDR1 and CDR2 sequences are MRHNA and SNTAGT. The CDR3 protein is CASSDVGGGYTF. The CDR3 nucleotides read TGTGCCAGCAGTGACGTGGGGGGTGGCTACACCTTC.